These 24 T cell receptor beta chains were all obtained from the same sample, sequenced in a study of Graves' ophthalmopathy and Graves' hyperthyroidism. Amplification of TCR beta CDR3 regions used RNA transcripts. RT-PCR was first run with HTBI primers, then multiplex PCR in a second round. TCRdb fed the multiplex PCR reads into MiXCR, producing one record per CDR3 protein. The sample contains fewer than 250,000 distinct CDR3 sequences, 29% of which appear only once. Sequenced material: peripheral blood. All receptors come from a man aged 50 to 60 with Graves' ophthalmopathy.

In its sample, this clonotype was seen many times. V and J are TRBV5-1 and TRBJ2-1; weak D call: TRBD1 (6 bases). V dropped 4 bases and J dropped 10 bases, with 21 bases sitting between them. Germline CDR1 is SGHRS and CDR2 is YFSETQ. CDR3 length: 15 amino acids. CDR3 protein: CASSPRTASLTEQFF. The CDR3 DNA follows: TGCGCCAGCAGCCCCCGGACAGCCAGCCTAACCGAGCAGTTCTTC. Supplemented by reference TRBV5-1 and TRBJ2-1, the full variable domain reads KAGVTQTPRYLIKTRGQQVTLSCSPISGHRSVSWYQQTPGQGLQFLFEYFSETQRNKGNFPGRFSGRQFSNSRSEMNVSTLELGDSALYLCASSPRTASLTEQFFGPGTRLTVL.

V and J are TRBV28 and TRBJ1-1; D might be TRBD1 (5 bases). CDR3 size: 13 residues. V lost 5 bases to trimming and J lost 9 bases, with 16 bases between them. Germline CDR1 MDHEN, CDR2 SYDVKM. The CDR3 bases are TGTGCCAGCAGTACTAGGGTGGGGGTAAAAGCTTTCTTT. Translated, it gives CASSTRVGVKAFF.

At least ten counts were recorded for this clonotype. The chain links TRBV3-1 to TRBJ2-7, with TRBD2 matching over 15 bases. The germline V gene has CDR1 LGHDT and CDR2 YNNKEL (reference sequence). This CDR3 region has 17 residues. The V and J ends lost 3 bases and 5 bases, in that order; junction bases with no gene match: 8. The CDR3 DNA is TGTGCCAGCAGCCACGGACTAGCGGGAGGGCCGAGGAACGAGCAGTACTTC. Residues: CASSHGLAGGPRNEQYF.

At least ten counts were recorded for this clonotype. CDR3 region: CASSLDGSGASEQYF. For the CDR3, the DNA is TGTGCCAGCAGCTTAGACGGTAGCGGGGCGTCCGAGCAGTACTTC. This rearrangement joins TRBV7-2 to TRBJ2-7, with TRBD2 matching over 8 bases. The CDR3 extends over 15 amino acids. Germline trimming cut 1 base from V and 6 bases from J; bases unmatched to any gene: 8. Per the germline V gene, CDR1 is SGHTA and CDR2 is FQGNSA.

This clonotype was counted many times. The V call is TRBV19, the J call TRBJ2-5; 9 nucleotides line up with TRBD2. V lost 11 bases to trimming and J lost 6 bases; unmatched junction nucleotides: 13. CDR3 size: 14 residues. Germline V gene sequence: CDR1 LNHDA, CDR2 SQIVND (reference sequence). This CDR3 reads CASRASGIAQTQYF. The DNA for the CDR3 is TGTGCCTCGAGGGCTAGCGGGATTGCTCAGACCCAGTACTTC.

The CDR3 sequence is CASSLSPANTGELFF. CDR3 sequence (DNA): TGTGCCAGCAGCTTATCCCCCGCGAACACCGGGGAGCTGTTTTTT. The rearrangement uses TRBV7-3 and TRBJ2-2, with D hard to call. V was pared by 2 bases and J by 0 bases, with 7 bases between. The CDR3 extends over 15 amino acids. CDR1 is SGHTA and CDR2 is FQGTGA in the germline V gene.

The CDR3 loop reads CASSGRTGGYEQYF. CDR3 bases: TGTGCCAGCAGCGGCCGGACAGGGGGCTACGAGCAGTACTTC. The gene calls are TRBV11-2 and TRBJ2-7; 10 bases match TRBD1. The germline gives CDR1 SGHAT, CDR2 FQNNGV. This CDR3 region has 14 residues. The V segment lost 5 bases and the J segment 3 bases; nucleotides outside the gene matches: 4. The full variable domain, completed using reference TRBV11-2 and TRBJ2-7, is EAGVAQSPRYKIIEKRQSVAFWCNPISGHATLYWYQQILGQGPKLLIQFQNNGVVDDSQLPKDRFSAERLKGVDSTLKIQPAKLEDSAVYLCASSGRTGGYEQYFGPGTRLTVT.

Notes on this clonotype: The CDR3 does not end in the conserved phenylalanine or tryptophan, so this is likely a read error. This sequence joins TRBV12-3 or TRBV12-4 and TRBJ2-5; TRBD2 matches at 10 bases. The CDR3 contains 15 residues. The ends lost 5 bases at V and 9 bases at J; junction bases unmatched: 12. For the CDR3, the DNA is TGTGCCAGCAGTCCGGGTCTAGCGGGAGTGGAGGCCCAGTACCTC. The encoded protein is CASSPGLAGVEAQYL.

This clonotype was seen ten or more times. The chain links TRBV28 to TRBJ2-7, with D unresolved. Looked up from germline, CDR1 is MDHEN and CDR2 is SYDVKM. The CDR3 runs to 12 residues. V dropped 3 bases and J dropped 4 bases, with 7 bases sitting between them. The CDR3 DNA reads TGTGCCAGCAGTTTGGGTCGGTACGAGCAGTACTTC. Translated, it gives CASSLGRYEQYF.

The table lists this clonotype with many counts. The chain carries TRBV6-2 or TRBV6-3 and TRBJ2-7, with 7 positions matching TRBD1. The CDR3 sequence is 14 residues long. The V gene end was trimmed by 8 bases and the J gene end by 6 bases; junction bases not matched to a gene: 13. In germline, CDR1 is MNHEY, CDR2 SVGEGT. This CDR3 is CASGGQSPWGEQYF. Written as DNA, the CDR3 is TGTGCCAGCGGGGGACAGTCTCCCTGGGGCGAGCAGTACTTC.

This clonotype was found many times. The chain couples TRBV5-1 to TRBJ2-7; D perhaps matches TRBD1 (6 bases). CDR1 and CDR2 from the germline V gene are SGHRS and YFSETQ. Trimming removed 0 bases from V and 3 bases from J, with 10 bases in between. This CDR3 has 14 residues. CDR3: CASSLEDSIYEQYF. In DNA form, the CDR3 reads TGCGCCAGCAGCTTGGAGGACAGTATCTACGAGCAGTACTTC.

This clonotype was seen at least ten times. The junction differs from germline at one of its ends, possibly a read error. The V and J genes are TRBV7-9 and TRBJ1-1; D is ambiguous. CDR1 is SEHNR and CDR2 is FQNEAQ in the germline V gene (reference sequence). The CDR3 contains 14 residues. In nucleotides, the CDR3 is TGTGCCAGCAGCCCTGCCCGGGTGAAGACTGAAGCTTTCTTT. Translated, it gives CASSPARVKTEAFF.

CDR3 residues: CASSFHPWAEPNYGYTF. DNA of the CDR3: TGTGCCAGCAGCTTTCACCCTTGGGCAGAGCCGAACTATGGCTACACCTTC. This chain joins TRBV11-2 and TRBJ1-2; D not certain. This CDR3 contains 17 residues. Germline V gene data show CDR1 as SGHAT and CDR2 as FQNNGV. Trimming left V 3 bases short and J 2 bases short, with 19 bases between.

The rearrangement links TRBV11-2 to TRBJ2-7; tentatively, D is TRBD1 (6 bases). Germline CDR1 SGHAT, CDR2 FQNNGV. Between the trimmed V and J ends, which lost 2 bases and 2 bases, there was a span of 10 bases. This CDR3 has 14 amino acids. Here the CDR3 DNA reads TGTGCCAGCAGCTTAACCCAGGGGACCTACGAGCAGTACTTC. It yields the protein CASSLTQGTYEQYF. Supplemented by reference TRBV11-2 and TRBJ2-7, the full variable domain reads EAGVAQSPRYKIIEKRQSVAFWCNPISGHATLYWYQQILGQGPKLLIQFQNNGVVDDSQLPKDRFSAERLKGVDSTLKIQPAKLEDSAVYLCASSLTQGTYEQYFGPGTRLTVT.

This clonotype came up many times. This sequence joins TRBV6-2 or TRBV6-3 and TRBJ2-7; 9 nucleotides match TRBD2. The CDR3 sequence is 14 residues long. Unmatched junction bases numbered 8, after V lost 8 bases and J lost 3 bases. Looked up from germline, CDR1 is MNHEY and CDR2 is SVGEGT. The CDR3 DNA sequence: TGTGCCAGCCAGGGGAGCGGGAGGTACTACGAGCAGTACTTC. This gives the protein CASQGSGRYYEQYF.

This chain joins TRBV12-3 or TRBV12-4 and TRBJ2-7, with D possibly being TRBD1 (5 bases). This CDR3 has 12 amino acids. V dropped 2 bases and J dropped 7 bases, with 9 bases sitting between them. CDR3 in amino acids: CASSLIRVEQYF. CDR3 in DNA: TGTGCCAGCAGTTTAATCAGGGTGGAGCAGTACTTC.

This clonotype was seen repeatedly, ten times or more. This sequence joins TRBV6-5 and TRBJ2-7, with TRBD1 matching over 8 bases. Germline V gives CDR1 MNHEY, CDR2 SVGAGI. The CDR3 has 14 amino acids. Trimming at V came to 8 bases and at J to 6 bases, leaving 12 bases not matched to a gene. The chain's CDR3 is CASGLGTGRSEQYF. As DNA, the CDR3 is TGTGCCAGCGGTTTAGGGACAGGTCGATCCGAGCAGTACTTC.

This clonotype was observed many times. The rearrangement joins TRBV30 to TRBJ1-5, with TRBD1 matching 8 bases. V shed 3 bases and J 6 bases; nucleotides not matched to a gene: 10. Germline V gene sequence: CDR1 GTSNPN, CDR2 SVGIG (reference sequence). The CDR3 has 15 residues. CDR3 protein: CAWRYYAGGTQPQHF. The CDR3 coding sequence is TGTGCCTGGAGGTATTACGCAGGGGGCACTCAGCCCCAGCATTTT. Full variable domain (remainder filled in from reference TRBV30 and TRBJ1-5): SQTIHQWPATLVQPVGSPLSLECTVEGTSNPNLYWYRQAAGRGLQLLFYSVGIGQISSEVPQNLSASRPQDRQFILSSKKLLLSDSGFYLCAWRYYAGGTQPQHFGDGTRLSIL.

This clonotype was detected many times. This rearrangement joins TRBV19 to TRBJ2-5, with D maybe TRBD2 (5 bases). Looked up from germline, CDR1 is LNHDA and CDR2 is SQIVND (reference sequence). CDR3 length: 14 amino acids. V was pared by 5 bases and J by 4 bases, with 14 bases between. The CDR3 reads CASSPRAEGETQYF. In nucleotides, the CDR3 is TGTGCCAGTAGTCCGCGGGCAGAAGGAGAGACCCAGTACTTC.

This chain uses TRBV12-3 or TRBV12-4 with TRBJ1-1; D not resolved. The CDR3 loop spans 15 amino acids. The V end was cut by 5 bases, the J end by 1 base, with 14 bases between. In DNA form, the CDR3 reads TGTGCCAGCAGTGAATTCGGGCATCAGAACACTGAAGCTTTCTTT. Translated, it gives CASSEFGHQNTEAFF.

This rearrangement joins TRBV28 to TRBJ1-2; D not resolved. V was cut by 5 bases and J by 13 bases, with 20 bases left in between. The germline gives CDR1 MDHEN, CDR2 SYDVKM. The CDR3 has 13 residues. The CDR3 nucleotides are TGTGCCAGCAGTAAGAGCCCAACGCCCTACTGCACCTTC. Amino acids: CASSKSPTPYCTF.

This clonotype was counted once. The chain has TRBV5-1 and TRBJ2-7; D might be TRBD1 (6 bases). The germline V gene encodes CDR1 SGHRS and CDR2 YFSETQ. CDR3 length: 14 amino acids. The ends were cut back, 0 bases at V and 2 bases at J, with 9 bases in the middle. The CDR3 sequence is CASSLVRDTYEQYF. CDR3 nucleotides: TGCGCCAGCAGCTTGGTTAGGGACACCTACGAGCAGTACTTC.

Ten or more counts support this clonotype. The genes are TRBV12-3 or TRBV12-4 and TRBJ1-1, with a tentative D call TRBD1 (6 bases). The V end was cut by 6 bases, the J end by 3 bases, with 11 bases between. This CDR3 is 13 amino acids long. The CDR3 DNA is TGTGCCAGCAGCTTAAACAGGGACACTGAAGCTTTCTTT. It yields the protein CASSLNRDTEAFF.

Many counts were recorded for this clonotype. The gene calls are TRBV18 and TRBJ1-6; the D gene is possibly TRBD1 (6 bases). Germline V gives CDR1 KGHSH, CDR2 LQKENI. Between the trimmed V and J ends, which lost 0 bases and 9 bases, there was a span of 15 bases. The CDR3 extends over 16 amino acids. CDR3 loop: CASSPPGPLGASPLHF. The CDR3 DNA follows: TGTGCCAGCTCACCACCGGGGCCCTTGGGGGCTTCACCCCTCCACTTT.